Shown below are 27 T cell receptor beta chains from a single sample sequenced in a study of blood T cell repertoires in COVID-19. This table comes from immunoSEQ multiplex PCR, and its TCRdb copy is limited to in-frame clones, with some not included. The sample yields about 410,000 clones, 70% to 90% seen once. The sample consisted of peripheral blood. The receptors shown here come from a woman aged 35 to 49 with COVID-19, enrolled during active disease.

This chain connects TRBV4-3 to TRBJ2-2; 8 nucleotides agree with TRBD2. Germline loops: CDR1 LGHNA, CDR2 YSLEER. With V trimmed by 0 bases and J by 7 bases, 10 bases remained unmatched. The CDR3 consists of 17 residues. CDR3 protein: CASSQDLAGTVGGELFF. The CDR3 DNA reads TGCGCCAGCAGCCAAGATTTAGCGGGGACGGTGGGCGGGGAGCTGTTTTTT.

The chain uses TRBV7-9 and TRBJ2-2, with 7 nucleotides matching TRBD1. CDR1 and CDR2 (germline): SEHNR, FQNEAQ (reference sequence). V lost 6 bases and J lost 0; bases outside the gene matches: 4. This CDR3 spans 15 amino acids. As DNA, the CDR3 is TGTGCCAGCAGGACAGGGAGTTCGAACACCGGGGAGCTGTTTTTT. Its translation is CASRTGSSNTGELFF.

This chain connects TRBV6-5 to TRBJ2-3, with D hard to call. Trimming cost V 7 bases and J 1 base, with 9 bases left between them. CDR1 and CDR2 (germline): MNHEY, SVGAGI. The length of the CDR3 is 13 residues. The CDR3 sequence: CASTQTGTDTQYF. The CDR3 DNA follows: TGTGCCAGCACCCAGACTGGCACAGATACGCAGTATTTT.

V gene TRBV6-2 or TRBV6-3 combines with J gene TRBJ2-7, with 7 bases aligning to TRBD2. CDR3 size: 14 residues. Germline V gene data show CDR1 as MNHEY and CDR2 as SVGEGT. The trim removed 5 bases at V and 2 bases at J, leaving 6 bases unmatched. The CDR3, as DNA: TGTGCCAGCAGTCGAACGACTAGCCCCTACGAGCAGTACTTC. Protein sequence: CASSRTTSPYEQYF.

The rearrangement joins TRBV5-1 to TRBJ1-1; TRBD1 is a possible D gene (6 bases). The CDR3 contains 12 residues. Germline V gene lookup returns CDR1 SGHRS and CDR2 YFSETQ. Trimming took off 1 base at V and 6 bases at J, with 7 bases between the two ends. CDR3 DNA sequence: TGCGCCAGCAGCTTGAAGGGGGCTGAAGCTTTCTTT. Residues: CASSLKGAEAFF.

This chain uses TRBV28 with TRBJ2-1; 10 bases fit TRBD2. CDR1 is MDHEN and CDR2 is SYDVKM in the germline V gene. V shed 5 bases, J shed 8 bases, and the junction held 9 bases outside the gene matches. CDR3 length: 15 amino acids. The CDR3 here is CASSKAGGPYDEQFF. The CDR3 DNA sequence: TGTGCCAGCAGTAAAGCGGGGGGGCCGTACGATGAGCAGTTCTTC.

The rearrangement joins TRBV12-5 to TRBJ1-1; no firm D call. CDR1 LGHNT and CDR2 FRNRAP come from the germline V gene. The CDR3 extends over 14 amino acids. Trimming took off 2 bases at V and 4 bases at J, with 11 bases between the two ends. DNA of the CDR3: TGTGCTAGTGGTTTGACGACGCGGGGCACTGAAGCTTTCTTT. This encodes CASGLTTRGTEAFF.

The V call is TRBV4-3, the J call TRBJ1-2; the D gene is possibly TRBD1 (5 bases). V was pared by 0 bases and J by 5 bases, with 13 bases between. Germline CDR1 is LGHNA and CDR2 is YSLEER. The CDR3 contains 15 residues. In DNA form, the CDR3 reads TGCGCCAGCAGCCAAGATGGCCGGGGGGTATATGGCTACACCTTC. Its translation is CASSQDGRGVYGYTF.

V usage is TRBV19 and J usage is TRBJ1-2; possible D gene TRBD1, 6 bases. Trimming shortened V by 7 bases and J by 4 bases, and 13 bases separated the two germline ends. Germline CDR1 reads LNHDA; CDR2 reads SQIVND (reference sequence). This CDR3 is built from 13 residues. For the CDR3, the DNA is TGTGCCAGTAACAGGGACGTGGCCTATGGCTACACCTTC. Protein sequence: CASNRDVAYGYTF.

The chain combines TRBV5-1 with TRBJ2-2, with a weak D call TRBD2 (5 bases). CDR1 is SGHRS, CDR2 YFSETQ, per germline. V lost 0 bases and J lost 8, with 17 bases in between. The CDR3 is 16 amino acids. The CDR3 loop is CASSLGGRPSIGELFF. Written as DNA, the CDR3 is TGCGCCAGCAGCTTGGGAGGGAGACCGTCAATAGGGGAGCTGTTTTTT.

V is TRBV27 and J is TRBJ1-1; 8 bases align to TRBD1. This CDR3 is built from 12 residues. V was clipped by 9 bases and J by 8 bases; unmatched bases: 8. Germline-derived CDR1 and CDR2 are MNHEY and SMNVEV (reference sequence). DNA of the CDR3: TGTGCCAGTATTGACAGGGGTCAAGAAGCTTTCTTT. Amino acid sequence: CASIDRGQEAFF.

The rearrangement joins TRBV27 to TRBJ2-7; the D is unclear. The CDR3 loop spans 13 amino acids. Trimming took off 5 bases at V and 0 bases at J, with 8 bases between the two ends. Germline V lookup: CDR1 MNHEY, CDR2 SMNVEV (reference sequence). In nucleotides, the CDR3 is TGTGCCAGCAGTCTACAGTTCTCCTACGAGCAGTACTTC. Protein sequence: CASSLQFSYEQYF.

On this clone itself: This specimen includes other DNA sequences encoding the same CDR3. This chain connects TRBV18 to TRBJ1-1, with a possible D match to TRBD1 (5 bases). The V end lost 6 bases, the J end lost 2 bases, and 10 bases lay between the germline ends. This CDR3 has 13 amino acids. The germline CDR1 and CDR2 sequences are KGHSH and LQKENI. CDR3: CASSPQGNTEAFF. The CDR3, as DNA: TGTGCCAGCTCCCCTCAGGGTAACACTGAAGCTTTCTTT.

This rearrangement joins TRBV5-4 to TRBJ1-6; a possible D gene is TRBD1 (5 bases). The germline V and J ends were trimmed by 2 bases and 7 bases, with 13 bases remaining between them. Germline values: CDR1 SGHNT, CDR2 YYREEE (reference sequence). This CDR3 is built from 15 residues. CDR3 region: CASSFGGAENSPLHF. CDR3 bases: TGTGCCAGCAGCTTCGGCGGGGCCGAGAATTCACCCCTCCACTTT.

The CDR3 here is CASSPTGGMNTEAFF. CDR3 coding DNA: TGTGCCAGCAGCCCGACAGGGGGGATGAACACTGAAGCTTTCTTT. V is TRBV2 and J is TRBJ1-1, with 9 bases aligning to TRBD1. Germline CDR1 and CDR2: SNHLY and FYNNEI. The length of the CDR3 is 15 residues. V shed 6 bases and J 0 bases; nucleotides not matched to a gene: 5.

In DNA, the CDR3 is TGTGCCAGTACAGACAGGGTCGACACTGAAGCTTTCTTT. Its protein is CASTDRVDTEAFF. The chain employs TRBV19 and TRBJ1-1; 7 bases line up with TRBD1. The CDR3 contains 13 residues. Trimming removed 7 bases from V and 3 bases from J; junction bases left unmatched: 5. Germline CDR1 and CDR2: LNHDA and SQIVND (reference sequence).

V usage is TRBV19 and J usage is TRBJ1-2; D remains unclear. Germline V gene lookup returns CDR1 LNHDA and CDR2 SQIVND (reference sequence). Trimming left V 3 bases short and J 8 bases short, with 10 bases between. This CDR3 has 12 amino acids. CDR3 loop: CASSIPDLGYTF. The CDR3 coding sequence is TGTGCCAGTAGTATCCCCGACTTGGGCTACACCTTC.

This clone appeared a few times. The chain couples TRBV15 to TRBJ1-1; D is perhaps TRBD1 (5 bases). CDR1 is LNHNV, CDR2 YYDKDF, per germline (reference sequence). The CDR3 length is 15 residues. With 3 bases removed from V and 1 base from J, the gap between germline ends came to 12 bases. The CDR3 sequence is CATSRILTGNTEAFF. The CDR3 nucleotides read TGTGCCACCAGCAGGATACTTACAGGGAACACTGAAGCTTTCTTT.

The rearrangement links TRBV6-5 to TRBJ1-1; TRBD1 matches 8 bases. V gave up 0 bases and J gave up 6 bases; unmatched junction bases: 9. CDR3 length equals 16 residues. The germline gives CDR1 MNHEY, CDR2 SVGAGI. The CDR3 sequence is CASSYSRTGFASEAFF. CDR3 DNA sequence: TGTGCCAGCAGTTACTCGCGGACAGGGTTCGCATCTGAAGCTTTCTTT.

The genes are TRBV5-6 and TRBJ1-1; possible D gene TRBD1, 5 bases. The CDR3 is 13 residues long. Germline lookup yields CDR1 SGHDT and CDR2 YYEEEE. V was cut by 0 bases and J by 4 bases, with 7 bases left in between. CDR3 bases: TGTGCCAGCAGCTTGGGCAGGGCCACTGAAGCTTTCTTT. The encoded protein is CASSLGRATEAFF.

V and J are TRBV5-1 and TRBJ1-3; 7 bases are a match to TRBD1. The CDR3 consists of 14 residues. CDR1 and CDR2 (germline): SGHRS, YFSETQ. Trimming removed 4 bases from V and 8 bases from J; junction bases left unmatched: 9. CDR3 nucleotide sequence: TGCGCCAGCAGCCCGGGACAGAACGGGGACACCATATATTTT. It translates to CASSPGQNGDTIYF.

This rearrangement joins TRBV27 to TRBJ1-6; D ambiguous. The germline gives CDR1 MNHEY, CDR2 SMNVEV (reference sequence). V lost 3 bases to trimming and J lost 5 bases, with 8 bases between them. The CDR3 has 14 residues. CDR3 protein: CASSFGLNNSPLHF. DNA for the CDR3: TGTGCCAGCAGTTTTGGGCTTAATAATTCACCCCTCCACTTT.

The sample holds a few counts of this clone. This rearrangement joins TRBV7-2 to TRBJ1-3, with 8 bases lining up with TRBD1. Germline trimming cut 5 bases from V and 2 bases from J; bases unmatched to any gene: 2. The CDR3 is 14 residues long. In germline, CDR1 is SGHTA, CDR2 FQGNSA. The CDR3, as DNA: TGTGCCAGCAGCCAACAGGGGGCTGGAAACACCATATATTTT. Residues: CASSQQGAGNTIYF.

CDR3 in DNA: TGTGCCAGCAGTCCCGCGACTAGCGGGGACAATGAGCAGTTCTTC. Translation: CASSPATSGDNEQFF. This chain uses TRBV6-4 with TRBJ2-1; 11 positions match TRBD2. Germline V gene sequence: CDR1 MRHNA, CDR2 SNTAGT. Trimming cost V 5 bases and J 5 bases; bases outside gene matches: 5. The CDR3 extends over 15 amino acids.

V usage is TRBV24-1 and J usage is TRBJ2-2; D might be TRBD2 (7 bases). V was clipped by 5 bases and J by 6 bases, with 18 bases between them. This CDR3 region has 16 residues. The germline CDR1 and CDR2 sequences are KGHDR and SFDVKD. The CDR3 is CATSGGGGRGPGELFF. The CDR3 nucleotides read TGTGCCACCAGTGGAGGCGGGGGCAGGGGCCCCGGGGAGCTGTTTTTT.

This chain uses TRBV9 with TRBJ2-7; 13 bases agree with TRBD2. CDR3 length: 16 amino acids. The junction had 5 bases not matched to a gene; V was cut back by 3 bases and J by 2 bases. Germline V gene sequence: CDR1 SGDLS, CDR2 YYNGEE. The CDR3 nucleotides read TGTGCCAGCAGCGAAACCGGGACTAGCGGGACCTACGAGCAGTACTTC. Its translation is CASSETGTSGTYEQYF.

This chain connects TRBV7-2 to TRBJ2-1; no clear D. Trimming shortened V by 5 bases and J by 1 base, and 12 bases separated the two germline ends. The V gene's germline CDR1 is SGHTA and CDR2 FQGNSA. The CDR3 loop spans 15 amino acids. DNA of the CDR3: TGTGCCAGCAGCCCGGGTCCCAGTTCCTACAATGAGCAGTTCTTC. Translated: CASSPGPSSYNEQFF. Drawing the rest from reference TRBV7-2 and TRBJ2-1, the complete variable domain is GAGVSQSPSNKVTEKGKDVELRCDPISGHTALYWYRQSLGQGLEFLIYFQGNSAPDKSGLPSDRFSAERTGGSVSTLTIQRTQQEDSAVYLCASSPGPSSYNEQFFGPGTRLTVL.